These 7 T cell receptor beta chains were all obtained from the same sample, sequenced in a study of long-term antiretroviral therapy in people with HIV. The immunoSEQ assay was v3.0, run at survey level. The repertoire was sequenced with immunoSEQ multiplex PCR; TCRdb's copy has only in-frame clones and lacks some. This sample has some 16,000 clones, with 85% found just once. This specimen consisted of unsorted PBMCs, obtained 0.5 years after starting antiretroviral therapy. These receptors all stem from a woman in her forties with HIV.

This clone was counted between two and nine times. The rearrangement links TRBV18 to TRBJ2-5; the D is unclear. CDR3 length: 14 residues. Germline V gene data show CDR1 as KGHSH and CDR2 as LQKENI. The V end lost 3 bases, the J end lost 2 bases, and 10 bases lay between the germline ends. The DNA of the CDR3 is TGTGCCAGCTCACCTCCCCTGGGACAAGAGACCCAGTACTTC. Encoded protein: CASSPPLGQETQYF.

The chain has TRBV7-2 and TRBJ2-3; unclear D gene. Deletions cut 2 bases from V and 5 bases from J, with 11 bases between. The CDR3 covers 14 residues. Germline V gene lookup returns CDR1 SGHTA and CDR2 FQGNSA. CDR3 protein: CASSLRPEEDTQYF. CDR3 coding DNA: TGTGCCAGCAGCTTACGACCCGAAGAAGATACGCAGTATTTT.

The rearrangement uses TRBV4-1 and TRBJ2-7, with TRBD1 matching 10 bases. With 3 bases clipped from V and 3 bases from J, the junction kept 8 bases outside the gene matches. Germline CDR1 reads MGHRA; CDR2 reads YSYEKL. The CDR3 spans 16 residues. CDR3: CASSQPGQGKVYEQYF. The CDR3 bases are TGCGCCAGCAGCCAGCCGGGACAGGGGAAAGTCTACGAGCAGTACTTC.

The gene calls are TRBV19 and TRBJ2-1, with a weak D call TRBD2 (5 bases). The CDR3 length is 13 residues. The germline CDR1 and CDR2 sequences are LNHDA and SQIVND (reference sequence). With 3 bases removed from V and 4 bases from J, the gap between germline ends came to 7 bases. The CDR3 sequence: CASSMRTYNEQFF. CDR3 in DNA: TGTGCCAGTAGTATGCGGACTTACAATGAGCAGTTCTTC.

J is TRBJ1-4 and V is TRBV27; 7 bases are a match to TRBD1. CDR1 and CDR2 (germline): MNHEY, SMNVEV (reference sequence). This CDR3 comprises 16 residues. V shed 5 bases, J shed 1 base, and the junction held 7 bases outside the gene matches. For the CDR3, the DNA is TGTGCCAGCAGTCCCGGACAGGACCTAACTAATGAAAAACTGTTTTTT. This codes for CASSPGQDLTNEKLFF.

The chain carries TRBV18 and TRBJ2-3; either TRBD1 or TRBD2 may fit D (5 bases each). The germline gives CDR1 KGHSH, CDR2 LQKENI. The CDR3 totals 14 residues. V lost 1 base and J 6 bases, leaving 11 bases between the germline ends. Written as DNA, the CDR3 is TGTGCCAGCTCACCACAGGGACCATCGGATACGCAGTATTTT. This codes for CASSPQGPSDTQYF.

The V gene is TRBV29-1, the J gene TRBJ2-1, with D perhaps TRBD2 (5 bases). Deletions cut 2 bases from V and 15 bases from J, with 17 bases between. The CDR3 contains 12 residues. Looked up from germline, CDR1 is SQVTM and CDR2 is ANQGSEA. DNA of the CDR3: TGCAGCGTTGAAATAGGAGGAAAAAACGGGTTCTTC. Amino acids: CSVEIGGKNGFF.